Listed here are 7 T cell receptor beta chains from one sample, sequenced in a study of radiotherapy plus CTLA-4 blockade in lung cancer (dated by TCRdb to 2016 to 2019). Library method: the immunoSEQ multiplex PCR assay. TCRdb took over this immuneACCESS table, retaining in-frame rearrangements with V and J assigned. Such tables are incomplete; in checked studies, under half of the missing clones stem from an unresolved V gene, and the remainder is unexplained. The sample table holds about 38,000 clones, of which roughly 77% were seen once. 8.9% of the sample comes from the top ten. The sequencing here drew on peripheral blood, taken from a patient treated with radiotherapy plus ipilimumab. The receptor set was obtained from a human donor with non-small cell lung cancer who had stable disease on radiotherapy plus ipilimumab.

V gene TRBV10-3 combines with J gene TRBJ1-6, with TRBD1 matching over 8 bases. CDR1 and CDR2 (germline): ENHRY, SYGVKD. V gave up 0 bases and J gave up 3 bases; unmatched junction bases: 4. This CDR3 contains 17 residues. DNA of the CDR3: TGTGCCATCAGTGAGTCGGGACAGGCTCTCTATAATTCACCCCTCCACTTT. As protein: CAISESGQALYNSPLHF.

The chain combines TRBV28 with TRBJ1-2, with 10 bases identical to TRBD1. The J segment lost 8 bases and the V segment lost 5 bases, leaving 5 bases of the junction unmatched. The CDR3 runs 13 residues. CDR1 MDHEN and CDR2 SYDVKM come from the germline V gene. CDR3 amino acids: CASSTRDRGGYTF. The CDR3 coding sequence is TGTGCCAGCAGTACCAGGGACAGGGGAGGCTACACCTTC.

CDR3 sequence (DNA): TGTGCCAGCAGTCCTTCGACTAGCAATCAGCCCCAGCATTTT. Translated: CASSPSTSNQPQHF. The chain joins TRBV2 to TRBJ1-5, with D uncertain. The CDR3 is 14 amino acids. V was trimmed by 5 bases and J by 0 bases, leaving 8 bases between them. Germline lookup yields CDR1 SNHLY and CDR2 FYNNEI.

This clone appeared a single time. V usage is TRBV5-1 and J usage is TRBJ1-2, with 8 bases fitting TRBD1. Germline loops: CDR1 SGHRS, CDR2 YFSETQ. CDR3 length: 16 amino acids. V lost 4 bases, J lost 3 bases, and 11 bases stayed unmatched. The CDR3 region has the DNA TGCGCCAGCAGCCCCGGACAGGGCACCTGGGACTATGGCTACACCTTC. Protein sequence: CASSPGQGTWDYGYTF.

The CDR3 nucleotides read TGTGCCAGCAGTTCCCTAGCGGGGGGAGGAGAGACCCAGTACTTC. Translated: CASSSLAGGGETQYF. V and J are TRBV28 and TRBJ2-5; 11 nucleotides match TRBD2. The germline V gene has CDR1 MDHEN and CDR2 SYDVKM. The V and J ends lost 4 bases and 4 bases, in that order; junction bases with no gene match: 5. The CDR3 length is 15 residues.

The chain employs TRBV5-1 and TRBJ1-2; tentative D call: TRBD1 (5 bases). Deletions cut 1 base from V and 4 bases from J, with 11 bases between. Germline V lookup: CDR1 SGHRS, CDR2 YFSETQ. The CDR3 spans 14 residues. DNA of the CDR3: TGCGCCAGCAGCTTGTCCGAGGGGAGCTATGGCTACACCTTC. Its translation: CASSLSEGSYGYTF.

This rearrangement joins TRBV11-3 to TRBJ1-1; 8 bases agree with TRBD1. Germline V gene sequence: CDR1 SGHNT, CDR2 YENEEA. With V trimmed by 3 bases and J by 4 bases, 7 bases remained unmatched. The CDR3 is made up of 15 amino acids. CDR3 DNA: TGTGCCAGCAGCTTTTTCCGTACAGGGGGCACTGAAGCTTTCTTT. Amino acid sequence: CASSFFRTGGTEAFF.